The rows below give T cell receptor beta chains drawn from one sample of a study of blood T cell repertoires in COVID-19. This table comes from immunoSEQ multiplex PCR, and its TCRdb copy is limited to in-frame clones, with some not included. The sample holds 200,000 or so clones, around nine tenths seen once. Sequencing used peripheral blood. All receptors come from a man aged 55 to 70 with acute or convalescent COVID-19. The conserved cysteine and the conserved F or W are not part of the CDR3 here.

v_gene	j_gene	CDR3aa
TRBV19	TRBJ1-2	ASSVPNRQGLNYGYT
TRBV12-3/TRBV12-4	TRBJ1-2	ASRPQGSYGYT
TRBV6-5	TRBJ2-5	ASSPLPETQY
TRBV3-1/TRBV3-2	TRBJ1-2	ASSQEGRLITNYGYT
TRBV14	TRBJ1-1	ASSQVLGGTEAF
TRBV6-5	TRBJ1-6	ASSYRDTPALH
TRBV29-1	TRBJ2-2	SVSGGNTGELF
TRBV28	TRBJ2-5	ASRPRTANQETQY
TRBV28	TRBJ1-1	ASRLPGQNTEAF
TRBV10-3	TRBJ1-1	AIRAGGYLSAF
TRBV6-5	TRBJ2-5	ASSYSPGQETQY
TRBV9	TRBJ2-5	ASSVDGPQGAQETQY
TRBV7-9	TRBJ1-2	ASSLGQAQGARGYT
TRBV9	TRBJ1-3	ASSPLPGQAISGNTIY
TRBV28	TRBJ1-2	ASSSNRIWDYGYT
TRBV2	TRBJ1-2	ASSLGQGGYGYT
TRBV7-6	TRBJ1-6	ASSLGRGGGSGSNSPLH
TRBV9	TRBJ1-1	ASQQSMNTEAF
TRBV6-5	TRBJ2-1	ASQGGYNEQF
TRBV28	TRBJ1-2	ASSTGQFHDLNYGYT
TRBV7-8	TRBJ2-7	ASSLGARGTSYEQY
TRBV3-1/TRBV3-2	TRBJ2-5	ASSRNPGGVRVETQY
TRBV9	TRBJ2-5	ASSAGTSGGLQETQY
TRBV2	TRBJ2-5	ASSGVQETQY
TRBV27	TRBJ2-7	ASSFGGLYEQY
TRBV3-1/TRBV3-2	TRBJ2-1	ASSQLASGGYNEQF
TRBV29-1	TRBJ2-3	SVEYGAYTDTQY
TRBV19	TRBJ2-3	ASSIPGLAGGPDTQY
TRBV2	TRBJ1-2	ASSGVSNYGYT
TRBV10-2	TRBJ2-3	ASSGGRTGISADTQY
TRBV7-9	TRBJ1-2	ASSLDGTGGVPPYGYT
TRBV15	TRBJ1-5	ATSRDLGGYSNQPQH
TRBV7-3	TRBJ2-7	ASSFSSVGQVGEQY
TRBV19	TRBJ1-1	ASTTRLPGRRTEAF
TRBV25-1	TRBJ1-3	ASSEWGGQGAGNTIY
TRBV18	TRBJ1-1	ASSVPPQNTEAF
TRBV23-1	TRBJ2-7	ASSQARDRGPYEQY
TRBV6-1	TRBJ1-3	ASTESREGYSGNTIY
TRBV7-2	TRBJ1-6	ASRRDSSNSPLH
TRBV18	TRBJ1-2	ASSPSTGQGYGYT
TRBV6-5	TRBJ2-3	ASGGWDTQY
TRBV7-2	TRBJ2-1	ASSPSRRGAYNEQF
TRBV6-1	TRBJ1-1	ASSDVAGRTEAF
TRBV20-1	TRBJ2-7	SAIDSLKNPTAEQY